This TCR beta chain is drawn from a study of cytomegalovirus exposure and HLA in healthy donors. The study ran its PCR with 60 Vbeta and 13 Jbeta primers. The table came from immunoSEQ multiplex PCR; TCRdb's copy has only in-frame clones and leaves some out. Of approximately 170,000 clones in the sample, approximately 80% were seen once. Germline assignment: CDR1 GTSNPN and CDR2 SVGIG (reference sequence). There are 12 residues in the CDR3. J lost 5 bases, V lost 5 bases, and 5 bases had no gene match. This chain joins TRBV30 and TRBJ2-5; 7 positions match TRBD2. Sequenced: PBMCs. The TCR was taken from a man aged 18 to 35 in good health and CMV-seropositive. Here the CDR3 reads CAWARGDETQYF. The CDR3 bases are TGTGCCTGGGCCCGGGGGGACGAGACCCAGTACTTC.